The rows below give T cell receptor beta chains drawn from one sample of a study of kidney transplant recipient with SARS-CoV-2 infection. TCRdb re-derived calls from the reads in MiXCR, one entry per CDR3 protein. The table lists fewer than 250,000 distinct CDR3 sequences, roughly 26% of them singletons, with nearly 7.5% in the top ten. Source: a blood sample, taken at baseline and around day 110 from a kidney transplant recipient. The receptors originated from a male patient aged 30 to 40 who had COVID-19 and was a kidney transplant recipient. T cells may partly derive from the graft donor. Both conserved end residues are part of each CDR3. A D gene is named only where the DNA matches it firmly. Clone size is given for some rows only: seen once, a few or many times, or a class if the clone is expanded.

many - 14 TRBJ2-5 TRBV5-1 TGCGCCAGCAGCTTGCAACAGGCGTGGGAGACCCAGTACTTC CASSLQQAWETQYF
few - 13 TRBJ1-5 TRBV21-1 TGTGCCAGCATTGGGACGGACAATCAGCCCCAGCATTTT CASIGTDNQPQHF
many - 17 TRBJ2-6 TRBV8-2 TGTGGCACTTCATACAGGATAACACAAAGTCGGGCCAACGTCCTGACTTTC CGTSYRITQSRANVLTF
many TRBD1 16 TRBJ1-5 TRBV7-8 TGTGCCAGCAGCTTAGGGACAGGGGGCGTCAATCAGCCCCAGCATTTT CASSLGTGGVNQPQHF
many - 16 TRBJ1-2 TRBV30 TGTGCCTGGCCCCGACTGCGTTATAGAAAGACCTATGGCTACACCTTC CAWPRLRYRKTYGYTF
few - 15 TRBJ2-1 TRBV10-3 TGTGCCATCAGTGACCCCCGTGGGGATATTAATGGGCAGTTCTTC CAISDPRGDINGQFF
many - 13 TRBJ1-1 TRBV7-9 TGTGCCAGCCTGGGACAAGTGAACACTGAAGCTTTCTTT CASLGQVNTEAFF
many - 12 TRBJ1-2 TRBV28 TGTGCCAGCAGGAGCCTCCCTAATGGCTACACCTTC CASRSLPNGYTF
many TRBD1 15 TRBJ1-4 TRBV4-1 TGCGCCAGCAGCCAAGACGGGACAGGGGGTGAAAAACTGTTTTTT CASSQDGTGGEKLFF
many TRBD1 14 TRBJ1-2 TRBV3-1 TGTGCCAGCAGTCAGGACAGGGTGGGCTATGGCTACACCTTC CASSQDRVGYGYTF
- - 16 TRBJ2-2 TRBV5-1 TGCGCCAACAGCTTGGTGGTCGGGCCGAACACCGGGGAGCTGTTTTTT CANSLVVGPNTGELFF
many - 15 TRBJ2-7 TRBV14 TGTGCCAGCAGTTCGACAGCAGGGAGCTCCTACGAGCAGTACTTC CASSSTAGSSYEQYF
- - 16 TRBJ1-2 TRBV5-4 TGTGCCAGCTTTCAAAGCGTACCAGGAAGGACCTATGGCTACACCTTC CASFQSVPGRTYGYTF
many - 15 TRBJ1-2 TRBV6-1 TGTGCCAGCAGTGAAGGAGGTGGGGGGAACTATGGCTACACCTTC CASSEGGGGNYGYTF
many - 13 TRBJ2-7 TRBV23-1 TGCGCCAGCAGTCAAGCCGCGTCCTACGAGCAGTACTTC CASSQAASYEQYF
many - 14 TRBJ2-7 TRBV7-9 TGTGCCAGCAGCTTAGGTGGGGGGAACTACGAGCAGTACTTC CASSLGGGNYEQYF
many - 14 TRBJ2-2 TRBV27 TGTGCCAGCAGTTTTCGGCCTGAAACCGGGGAGCTGTTTTTT CASSFRPETGELFF
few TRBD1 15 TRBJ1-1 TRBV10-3 TGTGCCATCAGTGAGTCGACAGGGGGGGGGACTGAAGCTTTCTTT CAISESTGGGTEAFF
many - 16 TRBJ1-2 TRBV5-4 TGTGCCAGCAGGAGCAACGTACCAGGAAAGACCTATGGCTACACCTTC CASRSNVPGKTYGYTF
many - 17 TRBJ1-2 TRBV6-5 TGTGCCAGCAGTATACGCAAGGAATGTAGAAAGACCTATGGCTACACCTTC CASSIRKECRKTYGYTF
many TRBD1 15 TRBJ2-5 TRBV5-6 TGTGCCAGCAGCGTGGGACAGGCGTTACAAGAGACCCAGTACTTC CASSVGQALQETQYF
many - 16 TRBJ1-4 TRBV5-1 TGCGCCAGCAGCTTGGTCGTCGGGGCAACTAATGAAAAACTGTTTTTT CASSLVVGATNEKLFF
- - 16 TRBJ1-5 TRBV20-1 TGCAGTGCTAGATCCCCTTGGGCAGGAGACAATCAGCCCCAGCATTTT CSARSPWAGDNQPQHF
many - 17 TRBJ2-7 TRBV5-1 TGCGCCAGCAGCTTGGAGGGACGCTCCTCAATTTCCTACGAGCAGTACTTC CASSLEGRSSISYEQYF
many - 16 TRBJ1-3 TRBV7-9 TGTGCCAGCAGCTCGAATGTGGGTCGCTCTGGAAACACCATATATTTT CASSSNVGRSGNTIYF
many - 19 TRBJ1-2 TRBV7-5 - CISVPEHNVEVGKTYGYTF
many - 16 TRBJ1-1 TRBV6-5 TGTGCCAGCAGTTATTCCTTCGCAGACTTGAGGACTGAAGCTTTCTTT CASSYSFADLRTEAFF
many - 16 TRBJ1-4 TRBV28 TGTGCCAGCAGTCCCGGAGGGGTTGGAACTAATGAAAAACTGTTTTTT CASSPGGVGTNEKLFF
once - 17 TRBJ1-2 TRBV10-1 TGCGCCAGCAGTGAGTATTCAAGATCGCGAAAGGCCTATGGCTACACCTTC CASSEYSRSRKAYGYTF